Here is one TCR beta chain with its context. The data were taken from a study of shared clonotypes between healthy human individuals. Investigators spread the genomic DNA of each subset evenly over several immunoSEQ plates. TCRdb keeps only in-frame clones here, not all; method: immunoSEQ multiplex PCR. Found here are 2,500,000 or so clones, roughly 92% of them singletons; the top ten hold around 0.35%. The germline CDR1 and CDR2 sequences are SEHNR and FQNEAQ (reference sequence). V gave up 1 base and J gave up 3 bases, with 7 bases separating them. The CDR3 length is 14 residues. The sequence was collected from a man younger than 35 in good health. Some clones in this sample may be carry-over from other donors' samples. The sequencing sample was made of naive CD4+ T cells from PBMCs. Subset specified: CD45RA+ positively selected. The chain is built from TRBV7-9 and TRBJ2-1; D call uncertain. This chain's CDR3 is CASSLDGFYNEQFF. The DNA of the CDR3 is TGTGCCAGCAGCTTAGATGGTTTCTACAATGAGCAGTTCTTC.